These T cell receptor beta chains were read from a single sample in a study of OX40 agonist ivuxolimab in advanced cancers. Clones were read by immunoSEQ multiplex PCR, and TCRdb kept only the in-frame ones, dropping some. The data contain 60,000 to 70,000 clones, roughly 87% of them singletons. The input for sequencing was CD4+ or CD8+ T cells sorted from blood, taken in a trial of the OX40 agonist ivuxolimab. The receptors come from an adult with an advanced solid tumor such as melanoma, head and neck, liver or kidney cancer. CDR3s include the opening cysteine and the closing phenylalanine or tryptophan. D genes are given only for firm matches. Clone size, where shown, is once, few, many, or a class for clones that have expanded.

j_call | d_call | v_call | clone_size | cdr3_aa | cdr3_nt
TRBJ2-5 | TRBD2 | TRBV7-2 | NA | CASSSTSGAIRETQYF | TGTGCCAGCAGCTCGACTAGCGGGGCCATAAGGGAGACCCAGTACTTC
TRBJ2-3 | NA | TRBV28 | NA | CASKSGRGRGDTQYF | TGTGCCAGCAAATCCGGGAGGGGGCGCGGTGATACGCAGTATTTT
TRBJ1-3 | NA | TRBV11-3 | NA | CASSLGPDSGNTIYF | TGTGCCAGCAGCTTAGGGCCGGACTCTGGAAACACCATATATTTT
TRBJ1-4 | NA | TRBV30 | NA | CAWGAASTNEKLFF | TGTGCCTGGGGTGCGGCGTCAACTAATGAAAAACTGTTTTTT
TRBJ2-4 | NA | TRBV18 | NA | CASSQQNIQYF | TGTGCCAGCTCGCAACAGAACATTCAGTACTTC
TRBJ2-2 | NA | TRBV5-1 | NA | CASSLAGPLTPGTGELFF | TGCGCCAGCAGCTTGGCCGGACCCCTGACTCCAGGCACCGGGGAGCTGTTTTTT
TRBJ2-7 | TRBD1 | TRBV28 | NA | CASTKTGGAYEQYF | TGTGCCAGCACCAAGACAGGGGGGGCCTACGAGCAGTACTTC
TRBJ2-3 | NA | TRBV28 | NA | CASSLVGPDTQYF | TGTGCCAGCAGTTTGGTGGGGCCAGATACGCAGTATTTT
TRBJ1-2 | NA | TRBV6-1 | NA | CASRRSQGEGYTF | TGTGCCAGCAGGAGAAGCCAAGGGGAAGGCTACACCTTC
TRBJ2-1 | NA | TRBV10-1 | NA | CASSEQGRRNEQFF | TGCGCCAGCAGTGAGCAGGGGCGGCGGAATGAGCAGTTCTTC
TRBJ1-5 | NA | TRBV7-6 | NA | CASSLEDNQPQHF | TGTGCCAGCAGCTTAGAAGACAATCAGCCCCAGCATTTT
TRBJ1-2 | NA | TRBV7-2 | NA | CASSLVVNGYTF | TGTGCCAGCAGCTTAGTAGTCAATGGCTACACCTTC
TRBJ1-2 | NA | TRBV28 | NA | CASSPHGGRYGYTF | TGTGCCAGCAGCCCCCATGGAGGGCGGTATGGCTACACCTTC
TRBJ2-1 | NA | TRBV19 | NA | CASRPIHRDNEQFF | TGTGCCAGTAGGCCTATCCACAGGGATAATGAGCAGTTCTTC
TRBJ2-1 | NA | TRBV19 | NA | CASSIKPGAITHNEQFF | TGTGCCAGTAGTATAAAGCCGGGGGCGATTACTCACAATGAGCAGTTCTTC
TRBJ1-1 | NA | TRBV29-1 | few | CSVPGGQGNEAFF | TGCAGCGTTCCAGGCGGGCAGGGTAATGAAGCTTTCTTT
TRBJ1-2 | NA | TRBV6-1 | NA | CASGLEKFYGYTF | TGTGCCAGCGGGCTAGAAAAATTCTATGGCTACACCTTC
TRBJ2-3 | TRBD2 | TRBV5-1 | NA | CASRSHGGGAGDLTDTQYF | TGCGCCAGCAGGTCCCACGGGGGAGGAGCGGGAGACCTCACAGATACGCAGTATTTT
TRBJ2-7 | NA | TRBV11-2 | NA | CASSLGRISYEQYF | TGTGCCAGCAGCTTAGGGCGGATTTCCTACGAGCAGTACTTC
TRBJ1-4 | NA | TRBV6-5 | few | CASSYAGDEKLFF | TGTGCCAGCAGTTATGCGGGGGATGAAAAACTGTTTTTT
TRBJ1-2 | NA | TRBV19 | NA | CASSPPVAGDGYTF | TGTGCCAGTAGTCCCCCGGTGGCAGGGGATGGCTACACCTTC
TRBJ1-2 | TRBD1 | TRBV30 | many | CAWSAGGGGYTF | TGTGCCTGGAGTGCAGGGGGGGGTGGCTACACCTTC
TRBJ2-6 | NA | TRBV9 | NA | CASSVASAGLGANVLTF | TGTGCCAGCAGCGTAGCGAGTGCGGGGCTTGGGGCCAACGTCCTGACTTTC
TRBJ2-1 | NA | TRBV6-5 | NA | CASSPARTFLGEQFF | TGTGCCAGCAGCCCCGCACGGACCTTTCTCGGGGAGCAGTTCTTC
TRBJ2-3 | TRBD1 | TRBV7-2 | NA | CASSVRTGGYTDTQYF | TGTGCCAGCAGCGTCAGGACAGGGGGATACACAGATACGCAGTATTTT
TRBJ2-1 | TRBD1 | TRBV7-9 | NA | CASSYGQGYNEQFF | TGTGCCAGCAGCTATGGACAGGGATACAATGAGCAGTTCTTC
TRBJ1-6 | NA | TRBV25-1 | NA | CASSDYLQNSPLHF | TGTGCCAGCAGTGATTACCTCCAGAACTCACCCCTCCACTTT
TRBJ2-5 | NA | TRBV9 | few | CASSLGTNGAGETQYF | TGTGCCAGCAGCCTAGGGACGAACGGGGCCGGGGAGACCCAGTACTTC
TRBJ2-5 | NA | TRBV18 | NA | CASSPQGGMETQYF | TGTGCCAGCTCACCGCAGGGAGGCATGGAGACCCAGTACTTC
TRBJ1-6 | NA | TRBV6-1 | NA | CASSESQYSPLHF | TGTGCCAGCAGTGAAAGTCAGTATTCACCCCTCCACTTT
TRBJ1-2 | NA | TRBV6-5 | NA | CASSYRTATPEGYTF | TGTGCCAGCAGTTACAGGACAGCCACCCCAGAAGGCTACACCTTC
TRBJ2-1 | NA | TRBV2 | NA | CASSEGTGVEQFF | TGTGCCAGCAGTGAAGGGACGGGAGTTGAGCAGTTCTTC
TRBJ1-2 | TRBD1 | TRBV2 | NA | CASSEDRRGQGGYTF | TGTGCCAGCAGTGAAGACCGCAGGGGGCAGGGGGGCTACACCTTC
TRBJ2-7 | TRBD2 | TRBV7-9 | NA | CASSLGAGAHEQYF | TGTGCCAGCAGCTTAGGAGCGGGAGCCCACGAGCAGTACTTC
TRBJ2-3 | TRBD1 | TRBV9 | NA | CASSVGTGAGGTDTQYF | TGTGCCAGCAGCGTAGGGACAGGGGCCGGGGGCACAGATACGCAGTATTTT
TRBJ2-1 | NA | TRBV18 | NA | CASSPFPSGEQFF | TGTGCCAGCTCACCATTCCCCAGTGGCGAGCAGTTCTTC
TRBJ2-2 | NA | TRBV7-7 | NA | CASSPKGDTGELFF | TGTGCCAGCAGCCCTAAGGGAGACACCGGGGAGCTGTTTTTT
TRBJ1-2 | TRBD1 | TRBV29-1 | NA | CSVRQGGLNGYTF | TGCAGCGTCCGACAGGGGGGGTTAAATGGCTACACCTTC
TRBJ2-1 | NA | TRBV28 | NA | CASRDSLGEQFF | TGTGCCAGCAGGGACAGTCTGGGCGAGCAGTTCTTC
TRBJ2-3 | NA | TRBV27 | once | CASSLRITTDTQYF | TGTGCCAGCAGTTTAAGAATTACCACAGATACGCAGTATTTT